Following are 5 T cell receptor beta chains from one sample sequenced in a study of beta chain features in type 1 diabetes. What was sequenced were expressed TCRB transcripts, since all of the isolated RNA had been reverse transcribed. Repertoires were generated with immunoSEQ multiplex PCR, while TCRdb's copy carries only in-frame clones and drops some. The profile covers 850,000 to 900,000 clones, with roughly 16% appearing a single time and 0.02% to 0.03% taken by the ten largest. The sequenced sample consisted of naive CD4+ T cells from blood. These receptors came from a woman under 30 in good health.

A note on this clone: Within the sample, other DNA sequences also encode this same CDR3. V and J are TRBV5-1 and TRBJ1-5, with 7 bases that match TRBD1. CDR1 is SGHRS and CDR2 is YFSETQ in the germline V gene. The CDR3 spans 14 residues. The junction had 2 bases not matched to a gene; V was cut back by 0 bases and J by 5 bases. The CDR3 nucleotides are TGCGCCAGCAGCTTGGAGGGGGCAGATCAGCCCCAGCATTTT. This encodes CASSLEGADQPQHF.

V gene TRBV6-5 combines with J gene TRBJ2-7, with 7 bases that match TRBD1. Germline V gene sequence: CDR1 MNHEY, CDR2 SVGAGI. The CDR3 is 15 amino acids. Germline trimming cut 2 bases from V and 0 bases from J; bases unmatched to any gene: 4. The CDR3 region is CASSYGAGGSYEQYF. For the CDR3, the DNA is TGTGCCAGCAGTTACGGTGCAGGGGGCTCCTACGAGCAGTACTTC.

The chain uses TRBV7-3 and TRBJ2-3; the match to TRBD2 covers 7 bases. This CDR3 is built from 15 residues. The germline V gene encodes CDR1 SGHTA and CDR2 FQGTGA. V lost 5 bases and J lost 2; bases outside the gene matches: 7. The CDR3 spells CASSPWGGYTDTQYF. In DNA, the CDR3 is TGTGCCAGCAGCCCATGGGGGGGATACACAGATACGCAGTATTTT.

This rearrangement joins TRBV7-2 to TRBJ2-5; 7 nucleotides match TRBD2. The CDR3 loop spans 13 amino acids. Trimming took 7 bases from V and 3 from J; bases not matched to a gene: 5. Germline-derived CDR1 and CDR2 are SGHTA and FQGNSA. CDR3 loop: CASKKREKETQYF. In DNA, the CDR3 is TGTGCCAGCAAGAAGCGGGAAAAAGAGACCCAGTACTTC.

This clone was counted between two and nine times. The chain combines TRBV28 with TRBJ2-7; D may match TRBD1 or TRBD2 (6 bases each). From germline, CDR1 is MDHEN and CDR2 SYDVKM. The CDR3 has 14 residues. CDR3: CTSGGGRGNYEQYF. CDR3 nucleotide sequence: TGTACCTCTGGGGGAGGCAGGGGCAACTACGAGCAGTACTTC.